A selection of T cell receptor beta chains follows, all from one sample in a study of T-cell memory formation after mild COVID-19. MiXCR was run by TCRdb on the 5' RACE reads, yielding one entry per CDR3 protein. The repertoire includes 45,000 to 50,000 distinct CDR3 sequences, 7% to 8% of them detected once, and roughly 1.5% sits in the top ten. Sequenced input: PBMCs or a T cell subset sorted from them (not recorded which). The origin of the receptors is a man younger than 35 who had mild COVID-19 (a few samples of this study predate the infection). Cell type and time point are not known. Both conserved end residues are trimmed from each CDR3. Expanded clones get a size class; other rows say once, few or many, or leave the size out.

clone_size,v_call,cdr3_aa
.,TRBV27,ASTLRAGASTDTQY
.,TRBV4-3,ASSQERRAREQY
few,TRBV7-6,ASSLGNNQPQH
many,TRBV20-1,SARAGTLVGELF
.,TRBV20-1,SASQGQPTEAF
many,TRBV12-3/TRBV12-4,ASSSVYNEQF
many,TRBV7-9,ASSPRRGYNEQF
.,TRBV21-1,ASSKVGSGGALGHNEQF
.,TRBV9,ASSRTQDRGYGYT
.,TRBV6-5,ASRGQSYNEQF
.,TRBV7-9,ASSPGISRYGYT
many,TRBV20-1,SAGTGTSGVTDTQY
many,TRBV7-9,ASIPDSTDTQY
.,TRBV15,ATSIDGAGNSPLH
.,TRBV11-2,ASTIGWGGEETQY
few,TRBV28,ASSYPPSGGLSTDTQY
many,TRBV6-5,ASRVNIRQPQH
.,TRBV7-2,ASSLGAGGRTDTQY
few,TRBV4-1,ASSHLNDRGRGAF
.,TRBV28,ASSFLAGSIQY
many,TRBV4-3,ASSQDRRGGSYNEQF
many,TRBV5-1,ASSLAGGYGAQETQY
.,TRBV3-1,ASSPTGLPKAQH
few,TRBV6-2/TRBV6-3,ASSYSIGGPEQF
few,TRBV7-2,ASSARGRGQPQH
.,TRBV21-1,ASSKKMMNTEAF
.,TRBV7-2,ASSSQGTDTQY
many,TRBV7-2,ASSLRTSANTGELF
few,TRBV6-5,ASNPFPTLSGANVLT
many,TRBV7-2,ASSLISGGAQIQETQY
.,TRBV2,ASRERETTDTQY
few,TRBV2,ASTLLAGVSDTQY
few,TRBV25-1,ASSDPGYRVGELF
.,TRBV25-1,ASAAPGGYYNEQF
.,TRBV5-8,ASSSPPSPGSIYGYT
many,TRBV7-3,ASSSQGARTDTQY
.,TRBV28,ASSFLSIDGYT
many,TRBV7-9,ANTYGAANTGELF
few,TRBV10-3,AISEYSQQF
many,TRBV15,ATSREAGGLGGTDTQY